One sample yielded the 22 T cell receptor beta chains listed below, sequenced in a study of tumor-infiltrating lymphocytes in primary liver carcinoma. From around 500 ng of total RNA, TCR beta-specific cDNA was reverse-transcribed using a constant-region primer. Employing slightly modified ARM-PCR, three nested multiplex PCR rounds were run, and these gave rise to the TCR beta libraries. Rounds one and two of PCR, each of 10 cycles, were primed with TRBV1-TRBV30 forward primers and a C-beta reverse primer. TCRdb processed the multiplex PCR reads anew with MiXCR; each CDR3 protein has one entry. In the table there are approximately 99,000 distinct CDR3 sequences, about three quarters of which are singletons. From unsorted bulk tissue weighing roughly 18-31 mg, DNA and RNA were co-extracted. The sequencing sample was made of liver tumor tissue from sampling region 5. The subset denotes: tumor region T5, tumor centre. The source is a woman aged 55-70 years with primary liver carcinoma and hepatitis B virus infection.

The chain uses TRBV5-1 and TRBJ2-1; possible D gene TRBD1, 6 bases. The CDR3 spans 15 residues. Trimming cost V 7 bases and J 5 bases, with 19 bases left between them. Germline V gives CDR1 SGHRS, CDR2 YFSETQ. The CDR3: CASALRVQGHNEQFF. For the CDR3, the DNA is TGCGCCAGCGCACTTCGGGTACAGGGCCACAATGAGCAGTTCTTC.

CDR3 nucleotide sequence: TGTGCCAGCAGACCCCGGCAGTGCCTAACCAATCAGCCCCAGCATTTT. Translation: CASRPRQCLTNQPQHF. The chain joins TRBV6-5 to TRBJ1-5; no firm D call. V was clipped by 6 bases and J by 3 bases, with 18 bases between them. Germline assignment: CDR1 MNHEY and CDR2 SVGAGI. There are 16 residues in the CDR3.

This clonotype was seen just once. The V gene is TRBV12-3 or TRBV12-4, the J gene TRBJ2-5; weak D call: TRBD2 (5 bases). V lost 4 bases to trimming and J lost 2 bases, with 14 bases between them. This CDR3 contains 15 residues. The CDR3 loop is CASSSASWGQETQYF. The CDR3 coding sequence is TGTGCCAGCAGTTCCGCTAGCTGGGGACAAGAGACCCAGTACTTC.

With regard to this clonotype: Possible read error: a much larger clone is one base away. J is TRBJ2-1 and V is TRBV5-6; D not certain. The CDR3 is made up of 15 amino acids. Germline V lookup: CDR1 SGHDT, CDR2 YYEEEE. The CDR3 bases are TGTGCCAGCAGCGATGGCGGCACTCGATACAATGGGCAGTTCTTC. It specifies CASSDGGTRYNGQFF.

Remarks on this clonotype: This may be a read error: a much more frequent sequence differs by one nucleotide. The gene calls are TRBV28 and TRBJ2-5, with 7 bases identical to TRBD2. The CDR3 sequence is 15 residues long. Germline V lookup: CDR1 MDHEN, CDR2 SYDVKM. V dropped 7 bases and J dropped 2; count of bases not matched to a gene: 10. CDR3 bases: TGTGCCAGCACTTCCCATGGCGGGGGACAAGAGACCCAGTACTTC. Protein sequence: CASTSHGGGQETQYF. Full variable domain (missing parts from reference TRBV28 and TRBJ2-5): DVKVTQSSRYLVKRTGEKVFLECVQDMDHENMFWYRQDPGLGLRLIYFSYDVKMKEKGDIPEGYSVSREKKERFSLILESASTNQTSMYLCASTSHGGGQETQYFGPGTRLLVL.

This clonotype has a handful of counts. The gene calls are TRBV18 and TRBJ2-7; TRBD1 aligns across 9 bases. The ends lost 3 bases at V and 5 bases at J; junction bases unmatched: 17. CDR3 length equals 18 residues. Germline-derived CDR1 and CDR2 are KGHSH and LQKENI. The CDR3 DNA reads TGTGCCAGCTCACCGGGACAGGGTCAGCAAGGTTTCGGGGACGAGCAGTACTTC. Amino acids: CASSPGQGQQGFGDEQYF.

A remark on this clonotype: A junction boundary mismatches the germline segment, possibly from a read error. The chain links TRBV11-2 to TRBJ2-2; D is perhaps TRBD1 or TRBD2 (5 bases each). The CDR3 extends over 15 amino acids. Per germline, CDR1 SGHAT and CDR2 FQNNGV. CDR3 amino acids: CASSLGLTGPGKLFF. Here the CDR3 DNA reads TGTGCCAGCAGCTTAGGACTAACGGGACCCGGGAAGCTGTTTTTT.

The rearrangement links TRBV2 to TRBJ2-1; no clear D gene. Germline V gene sequence: CDR1 SNHLY, CDR2 FYNNEI. This CDR3 spans 14 amino acids. Trimming took 6 bases from V and 1 from J, leaving 10 bases between them. This CDR3 is CASRVSISYNEQFF. DNA of the CDR3: TGTGCCAGCAGGGTGTCTATATCCTACAATGAGCAGTTCTTC.

About this clonotype itself: One end of the junction varies from germline; a read error may be responsible. The chain links TRBV6-1 to TRBJ2-1, with D perhaps TRBD2 (6 bases). CDR1 MNHNS and CDR2 SASEGT come from the germline V gene. The CDR3 spans 16 residues. CDR3 loop: CASTYNPPSGVNDQFF. The CDR3 nucleotides read TGTGCCAGCACTTACAACCCCCCTTCGGGAGTCAATGACCAGTTCTTC.

In the case of this clonotype: The junction departs from the called germline gene at one end, perhaps through a read error. The chain joins TRBV6-2 or TRBV6-3 to TRBJ2-1; TRBD2 aligns across 8 bases. The germline V gene has CDR1 MNHEY and CDR2 SVGEGT. The CDR3 extends over 16 amino acids. Here the CDR3 DNA reads TGTGCCGGCAGTTCCCGGGGTAGCGGGACTCTCGATGAGGACTTCTTC. Its protein product is CAGSSRGSGTLDEDFF.

This clonotype was counted a few times. The J gene is TRBJ1-2, the V gene TRBV24-1; D unresolved. Per the germline V gene, CDR1 is KGHDR and CDR2 is SFDVKD. This CDR3 is built from 13 residues. V lost 6 bases and J lost 1, with 8 bases in between. The chain's CDR3 is CATSRGSNYGYTF. The DNA of the CDR3 is TGTGCCACCAGTCGGGGTAGTAACTATGGCTACACCTTC.

Notes on this clonotype: A much larger clone differs from this one at a single base, so this may be a read error. The rearrangement links TRBV4-1 to TRBJ1-2; D is perhaps TRBD1 (6 bases). CDR1 and CDR2 from the germline V gene are MGHRA and YSYEKL. This CDR3 is 16 amino acids long. CDR3 residues: CAGSQPPKTGRDGYTF. The CDR3 nucleotides read TGCGCCGGCAGCCAACCTCCAAAAACAGGGCGGGATGGCTACACCTTC.

About this clonotype itself: An end of the junction differs from the germline gene, which may be a read error. V and J are TRBV29-1 and TRBJ2-7, with a possible D match to TRBD2 (6 bases). The CDR3 totals 15 residues. Germline loops: CDR1 SQVTM, CDR2 ANQGSEA. The CDR3 sequence: CSIEDSGTPPYQQYF. As DNA, the CDR3 is TGCAGCATTGAAGACTCCGGGACTCCCCCGTACCAGCAGTACTTC.

To note about this clonotype: At one end the junction does not follow the germline gene, possibly because of a read error. V is TRBV11-2 and J is TRBJ2-2; perhaps TRBD2 as D (6 bases). The CDR3 is 15 residues long. Germline V gives CDR1 SGHAT, CDR2 FQNNGV. The CDR3 region has the DNA TGTGCCAGCAGCTCTCCGCAAGGACCGACGGGGGAACTGTTTTTT. Protein sequence: CASSSPQGPTGELFF.

As concerns this clonotype: This may stem from a read error, because a much larger clone lies one nucleotide away. The CDR3 is CARSRNTGSGGEQYF. CDR3 DNA: TGCGCCAGAAGCCGAAATACGGGCTCTGGGGGCGAGCAGTACTTC. The chain is built from TRBV5-1 and TRBJ2-7; D may correspond to TRBD1 or TRBD2 (5 bases each). Germline V gene sequence: CDR1 SGHRS, CDR2 YFSETQ. This CDR3 spans 15 amino acids. With 8 bases removed from V and 6 bases from J, the gap between germline ends came to 24 bases.

On this clonotype: The junction differs from germline at one of its ends, possibly a read error. The gene calls are TRBV11-2 and TRBJ2-6; TRBD2 agrees at 7 bases. Germline V gene data show CDR1 as SGHAT and CDR2 as FQNNGV. The CDR3 consists of 18 residues. The CDR3 coding sequence is TGTGTCAGCAGCTCAGTACTAGCGTCGACCTCTGGGACCAACGTCCTGACTTTC. The encoded protein is CVSSSVLASTSGTNVLTF.

This clonotype came up a few times. The chain has TRBV11-3 and TRBJ2-1; 10 bases agree with TRBD2. In germline, CDR1 is SGHNT, CDR2 YENEEA. The V and J ends lost 8 bases and 9 bases, in that order; junction bases with no gene match: 10. There are 14 residues in the CDR3. Here the CDR3 reads CASLGTSGKLEQFF. DNA of the CDR3: TGTGCCAGCTTAGGAACTAGCGGGAAGCTTGAGCAGTTCTTC. Filled out from reference TRBV11-3 and TRBJ2-1, the complete variable domain reads EAGVVQSPRYKIIEKKQPVAFWCNPISGHNTLYWYLQNLGQGPELLIRYENEEAVDDSQLPKDRFSAERLKGVDSTLKIQPAELGDSAVYLCASLGTSGKLEQFFGPGTRLTVL.

This clonotype was seen many times. The chain has TRBV5-5 and TRBJ2-1; 15 bases line up with TRBD2. There are 18 residues in the CDR3. V trimming: 4 bases; J trimming: 4 bases; junction bases outside the gene matches: 9. Germline values: CDR1 SGHKS, CDR2 YYEKEE (reference sequence). The CDR3 DNA reads as TGTGCCAGCAGCCCCGGTGGACTAGCGGGAGGGCCGTACAATGAGCAGTTCTTC. It encodes CASSPGGLAGGPYNEQFF.

In the case of this clonotype: Mismatch with germline at one junction end may stem from a read error. V usage is TRBV7-8 and J usage is TRBJ2-7; 8 bases are shared with TRBD1. CDR3 length: 17 amino acids. The V gene's germline CDR1 is SGHVS and CDR2 FQNEAQ. CDR3: CAISLGASRTGTYEQYF. The DNA for the CDR3 is TGTGCCATCAGCTTGGGGGCCTCGCGGACAGGGACCTACGAGCAGTACTTC.

In the case of this clonotype: An end of the junction differs from the germline gene, which may be a read error. This chain uses TRBV29-1 with TRBJ2-2, with 9 bases lining up with TRBD1. The germline CDR1 and CDR2 sequences are SQVTM and ANQGSEA. This CDR3 spans 13 amino acids. The CDR3 DNA is TGCAGTTCTCGGACAGGGGAGACCGGGGAGCTGTTATTT. Its translation: CSSRTGETGELLF.

For this clonotype: The junction differs from germline at one of its ends, possibly a read error. The chain combines TRBV11-3 with TRBJ2-1, with 8 positions matching TRBD2. This CDR3 comprises 17 residues. Per the germline V gene, CDR1 is SGHNT and CDR2 is YENEEA. The CDR3 DNA sequence: TGTACCAGCAGCTTAGGTCGGGGGGGGTGGGATGTCGATGAGCAGTTCTTC. Translation gives CTSSLGRGGWDVDEQFF.

This clonotype appeared many times. This chain connects TRBV28 to TRBJ1-5, with D tentatively TRBD1 (5 bases). The CDR3 is 13 amino acids. Germline V gene lookup returns CDR1 MDHEN and CDR2 SYDVKM. Trimming stripped 1 base from V and 11 bases from J, with 12 bases between. CDR3 amino acids: CASSLLNSRAQHF. Here the CDR3 DNA reads TGTGCCAGCAGTTTATTGAACAGCAGGGCCCAGCATTTT. Together with reference TRBV28 and TRBJ1-5, the CDR3 gives the full variable domain: DVKVTQSSRYLVKRTGEKVFLECVQDMDHENMFWYRQDPGLGLRLIYFSYDVKMKEKGDIPEGYSVSREKKERFSLILESASTNQTSMYLCASSLLNSRAQHFGDGTRLSIL.